This entry describes one T cell receptor (beta chain). Its antigen is undetermined. Vbeta (60) and Jbeta (13) primers were used in the PCR. This table comes from immunoSEQ multiplex PCR, and its TCRdb copy is limited to in-frame clones, with some not included. Altogether about 65,000 clones are present, roughly 75% being singletons, with the ten largest covering about 4.5%. Each donor was nominally healthy when sampled (though unrecorded immune exposures were likely). These data belong to a study of cytomegalovirus exposure and HLA in healthy donors. Regarding the study as a whole: For most TCR beta V segments, an earlier analysis put the productive rate at about 87% or about 30% of the time. Common viral pathogens (according to a later analysis) appeared linked to several of the most significant clusters.

Germline CDR1 is GTSNPN and CDR2 is SVGIG (reference sequence). The CDR3 sequence is 15 residues long. The V and J ends lost 2 bases and 2 bases respectively, with 13 bases between them. The clonotype originates from a woman in her twenties or thirties in good health and CMV-seronegative. V is TRBV30 and J is TRBJ1-3; tentative D call: TRBD1 (5 bases). The sequenced sample was PBMCs. This CDR3 reads CAWSIKGLAGNTIYF. The CDR3 region has the DNA TGTGCCTGGAGTATAAAGGGGTTGGCTGGAAACACCATATATTTT.